A single sample is the source of the 2 T cell receptor beta chains below, sequenced in a study of T cells in Graves' hyperthyroidism and ophthalmopathy. The investigators amplified TCR beta CDR3 regions from RNA transcripts. The HTBI primer set served for first-round RT-PCR of the TCR CDR3. TCRdb passed the multiplex PCR reads through MiXCR, listing each CDR3 protein once. The sample consists of roughly 420,000 distinct CDR3 sequences, approximately 14% of them appearing once. Input material: blood. The origin of the receptors is a woman aged 18-29 years with Graves' hyperthyroidism.

This clonotype has ten or more counts. This chain links TRBV3-1 with TRBJ2-7; D gene ambiguous. The CDR3 consists of 12 residues. V was cut by 9 bases and J by 3 bases, with 12 bases left in between. CDR1 LGHDT and CDR2 YNNKEL come from the germline V gene (reference sequence). The CDR3 region is CASGQSLYEQYF. Written as DNA, the CDR3 is TGTGCCAGTGGGCAGTCCCTCTACGAGCAGTACTTC.

This clonotype turned up a few times. The V gene is TRBV28, the J gene TRBJ1-5, with no clear D. The germline CDR1 and CDR2 sequences are MDHEN and SYDVKM. V lost 3 bases, J lost 7 bases, and 4 bases lay in between. This CDR3 contains 11 residues. CDR3 sequence reads: CASSLKQPQHF. The CDR3 DNA follows: TGTGCCAGCAGTTTGAAACAGCCCCAGCATTTT.